This T cell receptor (beta chain) was recorded in a study of OX40 agonist ivuxolimab in advanced cancers. Study background: With ivuxolimab, an agonistic anti-OX40 (CD134) antibody, patients were treated. Participants, approximately 81% male, averaged roughly 60 years of age, ranging from about 20 to 80.

Sampling of blood occurred at baseline, cycle 4 day 1, and cycle 7 day 1. Study results and limitations: The 0.1-3.0 mg/kg partial responders had among the lowest clonal expansion.

Points on this clone: Its antigen remains unidentified.

The repertoire was sequenced with immunoSEQ multiplex PCR; TCRdb's copy has only in-frame clones and lacks some. This table has 60,000 to 95,000 clones, 65% to 90% appearing once. The sample in question was CD4+ or CD8+ T cells sorted from blood, obtained in a trial of the OX40 agonist ivuxolimab. The sequence came from an adult with an advanced solid tumor such as melanoma, head and neck, liver or kidney cancer.

CDR3 residues: CASSLGLGQETQYF. In DNA, the CDR3 is TGTGCCAGCAGCTTAGGACTGGGACAAGAGACCCAGTACTTC. V is TRBV7-7 and J is TRBJ2-5, with D hard to call. The CDR3 covers 14 residues. V was pared by 1 base and J by 2 bases, with 8 bases between. Germline V CDR1 and CDR2: SSHAT, FNYEAQ (reference sequence).